The 6 T cell receptor beta chains given below trace back to one sample, sequenced in a study of shared clonotypes between healthy human individuals. CD45RO-negative, CCR7-positively selected cells formed the naive CD8 fraction, excluding terminally differentiated effector memory CD45RA+ cells. Sequenced by immunoSEQ multiplex PCR; TCRdb stores in-frame clones only, minus some. Here the sample spans about 600,000 clones, 95% to 98% being singletons. The sequencing sample was made of naive CD8+ T cells sorted from blood. Receptors originate from a man in his thirties or forties in good health.

This clone came up once. This chain uses TRBV13 with TRBJ2-1; 13 bases fit TRBD2. The CDR3 length is 15 residues. Germline V gives CDR1 PRHDT, CDR2 FYEKMQ (reference sequence). The V gene end was trimmed by 5 bases and the J gene end by 9 bases; junction bases not matched to a gene: 7. DNA for the CDR3: TGTGCCAGCAGCACAGGACTAGCGGGAGCGCTTGAGCAGTTCTTC. It yields the protein CASSTGLAGALEQFF.

The sample holds one count of this clone. This sequence joins TRBV11-2 and TRBJ1-4; possibly TRBD1 for D (5 bases). The V end lost 3 bases, the J end lost 5 bases, and 13 bases lay between the germline ends. CDR3 length: 15 residues. CDR1 and CDR2 (germline): SGHAT, FQNNGV. For the CDR3, the DNA is TGTGCCAGCAGCTTCCTTTTGACAGAGAATGAAAAACTGTTTTTT. Translating gives CASSFLLTENEKLFF.

V and J are TRBV27 and TRBJ2-3; D ambiguous. The germline V gene has CDR1 MNHEY and CDR2 SMNVEV (reference sequence). This CDR3 has 12 amino acids. The V gene lost 8 bases and the J gene lost 2 bases, with 8 bases spanning the gap. CDR3 protein: CASFSSTDTQYF. DNA for the CDR3: TGTGCCAGCTTTTCCTCCACAGATACGCAGTATTTT.

This clone has a single count. V is TRBV7-9 and J is TRBJ2-5; 10 bases map to TRBD2. V was pared by 2 bases and J by 5 bases, with 17 bases of the junction left unmatched. The CDR3 loop spans 19 amino acids. The V gene's germline CDR1 is SEHNR and CDR2 FQNEAQ (reference sequence). The CDR3: CASSLLAGDRHDVWETQYF. The CDR3 DNA follows: TGTGCCAGCAGCTTACTAGCGGGAGATCGGCACGACGTTTGGGAGACCCAGTACTTC.

This chain links TRBV29-1 with TRBJ2-7; TRBD1 is a possible D gene (6 bases). V was clipped by 0 bases and J by 3 bases, with 27 bases between them. The CDR3 sequence is 19 residues long. Germline V CDR1 and CDR2: SQVTM, ANQGSEA. CDR3 residues: CSVEDLWRAGEERDYEQYF. In nucleotides, the CDR3 is TGCAGCGTTGAAGATCTTTGGCGGGCAGGGGAAGAGAGGGACTACGAGCAGTACTTC.

The CDR3 DNA follows: TGTGCCAGCAGCTTGGGGGGAGTTGAAAAACTGTTTTTT. Its translation: CASSLGGVEKLFF. The rearrangement links TRBV5-6 to TRBJ1-4; D unresolved. Germline V gives CDR1 SGHDT, CDR2 YYEEEE. V lost 0 bases and J lost 7, with 7 bases in between. The CDR3 extends over 13 amino acids.